This TCR beta chain is drawn from a study of T cell responses to AZD1222 COVID-19 vaccine. This clone has just one count. The antigen remains unidentified. From germline, CDR1 is MNHEY and CDR2 SMNVEV (reference sequence). V shed 4 bases, J shed 5 bases, and the junction held 14 bases outside the gene matches. This CDR3 region has 18 residues. Notes on the study in general: Females made up more of the donors, who were largely white British, and clonal diversity may have come out too low.

Data came from immunoSEQ multiplex PCR; TCRdb stores just in-frame clones and leaves some out. This sample has about 140,000 clones, with 70% to 90% found just once. The sequence derives from an adult in good health. The chain joins TRBV27 to TRBJ2-1; 10 nucleotides line up with TRBD2. The source material was peripheral blood, sampled on day 0 of AZD1222 vaccination. In DNA form, the CDR3 reads TGTGCCAGCAGTTCTCCTAGCGGGGGTCCCTCACTCAACAATGAGCAGTTCTTC. Its translation is CASSSPSGGPSLNNEQFF.